Listed here is a single T cell receptor (beta chain). Its antigen is currently unknown. V lost 0 bases and J lost 0, with 13 bases in between. The germline gives CDR1 SGDLS, CDR2 YYNGEE. The CDR3 has 17 residues. All donors were healthy, and all were Caucasian. The data were taken from a study of identical twins. TCRdb re-called the 5' RACE reads through MiXCR, storing one row per CDR3 protein. Of under 450,000 distinct CDR3 sequences in the sample, approximately 18% were seen once. Broader study findings: There were fewer insertions in abundant cord blood beta clonotypes, but memory repertoires showed no such pattern. The study drew conclusions from cross-sectional statistical analysis, not from following the same donors. Diverse VJ usage suggested most zero-insertion clonotypes were not invariant T cells.

Input material: naive T cells sorted from blood. V usage is TRBV9 and J usage is TRBJ1-3; D is unclear. The receptor's source is a middle-aged man in good health. CDR3 coding DNA: TGTGCCAGCAGCGTAGGCATGGCAGGAAGCTCTGGAAACACCATATATTTT. Its translation is CASSVGMAGSSGNTIYF.